The 12 T cell receptor beta chains below come from one sample, sequenced in a study of CXCR3-negative and CXCR3-positive naive CD8 T cells. UMI labels and 5' RACE were used to prepare the TRB cDNA libraries. Reprocessing the 5' RACE reads, TCRdb reports a single entry for every CDR3 protein and omits DNA. The listing records around 57,000 distinct CDR3 sequences. Sequences were obtained from memory CD8+ T cells from blood. The receptors here all came from a human donor in good health. Some clones in this sample may be carry-over from other donors' samples.

This rearrangement joins TRBV20-1 to TRBJ2-5; TCRdb names TRBD2, which stays unverified in the absence of DNA. Germline V lookup: CDR1 DFQATT, CDR2 SNEGSKA (reference sequence). This CDR3 region has 14 residues. Here the CDR3 reads CSATTEAGQETQYF.

The chain employs TRBV7-2 and TRBJ2-5; TCRdb lists TRBD2, though no DNA is available to test this call. The CDR3 covers 16 residues. Germline CDR1 is SGHTA and CDR2 is FQGNSA. CDR3 amino acids: CASSLLSTSILETQYF.

The CDR3 is CSVGGQENIQYF. V and J are TRBV29-1 and TRBJ2-4; TCRdb lists TRBD1, though no DNA is available to test this call. Germline assignment: CDR1 SQVTM and CDR2 ANQGSEA. This CDR3 region has 12 residues.

J is TRBJ2-2 and V is TRBV28; as DNA is missing, the TRBD1 call by TCRdb cannot be tested. Per germline, CDR1 MDHEN and CDR2 SYDVKM. CDR3 length equals 15 residues. The CDR3 region is CASSLRGAGTGELFF.

The chain joins TRBV20-1 to TRBJ1-1; TCRdb's assignment of TRBD1 cannot be checked, as there is no DNA. CDR1 and CDR2 (germline): DFQATT, SNEGSKA (reference sequence). This CDR3 region has 13 residues. This CDR3 reads CSARGRLNTEAFF.

This chain uses TRBV6-5 with TRBJ1-6. The CDR3 is 15 residues long. Germline values: CDR1 MNHEY, CDR2 SVGAGI. The chain's CDR3 is CASSYDSSYNSPLHF.

This chain joins TRBV29-1 and TRBJ1-2. The CDR3 contains 14 residues. Germline lookup yields CDR1 SQVTM and CDR2 ANQGSEA. The CDR3 loop reads CSVEDGSLDYGYTF.

This rearrangement joins TRBV6-2 or TRBV6-3 to TRBJ2-1; TCRdb calls TRBD1, which cannot be checked without DNA. Germline V gene lookup returns CDR1 MNHEY and CDR2 SVGEGT. There are 13 residues in the CDR3. The CDR3 loop reads CASSYPGQGEQFF.

The rearrangement uses TRBV12-3 or TRBV12-4 and TRBJ2-7; TCRdb outputs TRBD2, but without DNA this stays unchecked. The CDR3 runs 14 residues. The CDR3 sequence is CASSLAGGVNEQYF.

The chain has TRBV7-9 and TRBJ1-1. This CDR3 contains 15 residues. Germline V CDR1 and CDR2: SEHNR, FQNEAQ (reference sequence). CDR3 amino acids: CASSLSSGGDKEAFF.

The genes are TRBV20-1 and TRBJ1-1. The length of the CDR3 is 12 residues. The germline gives CDR1 DFQATT, CDR2 SNEGSKA (reference sequence). The CDR3 is CSAPLMNTEAFF.

The J gene is TRBJ2-7, the V gene TRBV28; without DNA, the TCRdb call of TRBD1 cannot be checked. CDR3 length: 14 amino acids. The germline V gene encodes CDR1 MDHEN and CDR2 SYDVKM. The CDR3 sequence is CASSLISGGYEQYF.